These 4 T cell receptor beta chains originate from one sample sequenced in a study of OX40 agonist ivuxolimab in advanced cancers. Clones were sequenced by immunoSEQ multiplex PCR, and TCRdb holds only the in-frame ones, with some missing. This sample has approximately 96,000 clones, with about 92% found just once. The sequencing here drew on CD4+ or CD8+ T cells sorted from blood, taken in a trial of the OX40 agonist ivuxolimab. These receptors came from an adult with an advanced solid tumor such as melanoma, head and neck, liver or kidney cancer.

The gene calls are TRBV25-1 and TRBJ1-6, with 7 positions matching TRBD1. The CDR3 has 16 residues. Germline V gene lookup returns CDR1 MGHDK and CDR2 SYGVNS. V shed 3 bases, J shed 0 bases, and the junction held 2 bases outside the gene matches. The CDR3 sequence is CASSDAGGSYNSPLHF. CDR3 in DNA: TGTGCCAGCAGTGATGCAGGGGGCTCCTATAATTCACCCCTCCACTTT.

This sequence joins TRBV19 and TRBJ1-5; 8 bases align to TRBD1. V lost 9 bases, J lost 0 bases, and 4 bases stayed unmatched. The CDR3 sequence is 14 residues long. The germline gives CDR1 LNHDA, CDR2 SQIVND (reference sequence). CDR3 protein: CASSGQVSNQPQHF. For the CDR3, the DNA is TGTGCCAGCTCGGGACAGGTTAGCAATCAGCCCCAGCATTTT. The full variable domain, its missing parts supplied by reference TRBV19 and TRBJ1-5, is DGGITQSPKYLFRKEGQNVTLSCEQNLNHDAMYWYRQDPGQGLRLIYYSQIVNDFQKGDIAEGYSVSREKKESFPLTVTSAQKNPTAFYLCASSGQVSNQPQHFGDGTRLSIL.

The gene calls are TRBV18 and TRBJ2-7; D unclear. V lost 3 bases to trimming and J lost 0 bases, with 15 bases between them. CDR3 length equals 16 residues. Germline V gives CDR1 KGHSH, CDR2 LQKENI. The CDR3: CASSPRHPRSSYEQYF. The CDR3 nucleotides read TGTGCCAGCTCACCGCGACACCCCCGTTCCTCCTACGAGCAGTACTTC.

The V and J genes are TRBV6-6 and TRBJ2-3; TRBD2 matches 8 bases. CDR1 is MNHNY, CDR2 SVGAGI, per germline (reference sequence). The ends lost 4 bases at V and 8 bases at J; junction bases unmatched: 5. This CDR3 spans 13 amino acids. This CDR3 reads CASSSSGGLTQYF. CDR3 in DNA: TGTGCCAGCAGTTCGAGCGGGGGCCTTACGCAGTATTTT.